Listed below are T cell receptor beta chains from one sample, sequenced in a study of T cell responses to AZD1222 COVID-19 vaccine. Produced via immunoSEQ multiplex PCR; TCRdb's table is partial and in-frame only. The profile shows 100,000 to 130,000 clones, roughly 90% of them singletons. Sequencing was performed on peripheral blood, taken on day 0 of AZD1222 vaccination. Receptor source: an adult in good health. The CDR3 runs from the conserved cysteine through the conserved F or W. Fields, in order: CDR3 DNA, CDR3 protein, V gene, D gene, J gene, clone size. The D gene is left open where the match is weak. Clone size is shown for a subset of rows, as once, few, many or a class of expanded clone.

TGTGCCACCCTTAGGGAGTATAATTCACCCCTCCACTTT,CATLREYNSPLHF,TRBV10-3,.,TRBJ1-6,.
TGCGCCAGCAGCCAAGTCTTTTCGGGTCTCTCTGGGGCCAACGTCCTGACTTTC,CASSQVFSGLSGANVLTF,TRBV4-3,.,TRBJ2-6,.
TGTGCCAGCAGCCCAGCGGGATCCTCAGGAGAGACCCAGTACTTC,CASSPAGSSGETQYF,TRBV4-2,TRBD2,TRBJ2-5,.
TGTGCCAGCTCACCAGGAGGGGGGAGCTCCTACGAGCAGTACTTC,CASSPGGGSSYEQYF,TRBV18,.,TRBJ2-7,.
TGTGCCAGCAGTTTATCGAAGCCTAGCGGATACTCCTACGAGCAGTACTTC,CASSLSKPSGYSYEQYF,TRBV27,TRBD2,TRBJ2-7,.
TGTGCCAGCAGCCAAGACAGGGGGGAAAATAATTCACCCCTCCACTTT,CASSQDRGENNSPLHF,TRBV28,TRBD1,TRBJ1-6,.
TGTGCCAGCAGCTCCGGACAGGGGAGTCGAGCTTTCTTT,CASSSGQGSRAFF,TRBV7-2,TRBD1,TRBJ1-1,.
TGTGCCATCAAGCGAACGGGCCTCAACTCGAACACCGGGGAGCTGTTTTTT,CAIKRTGLNSNTGELFF,TRBV10-3,.,TRBJ2-2,.
TGTGCCAGCAGTGACAGACTAGACTACACCTTC,CASSDRLDYTF,TRBV6-1,.,TRBJ1-2,.
TGTGCCAGTAGTAGTTCGGGGACGGCCTACGAGCAGTACTTC,CASSSSGTAYEQYF,TRBV19,.,TRBJ2-7,.
TGTGCCAGCAGCTTAGTGGGGTCTACCTCCTACGAGCAGTACTTC,CASSLVGSTSYEQYF,TRBV7-2,.,TRBJ2-7,.
TGTGCCAGCAGTCACCGGGACAGGTCCCTAATGTCGCAGTTCTTC,CASSHRDRSLMSQFF,TRBV6-5,TRBD1,TRBJ2-1,once
TGTGCCAGCAGCGGCACGACAGGGCCCGGGGAGCAGTACTTC,CASSGTTGPGEQYF,TRBV9,TRBD1,TRBJ2-7,once
TGTGCCAGCAGCTTAGGTACAGGGGTCTATGGCTACACCTTC,CASSLGTGVYGYTF,TRBV7-2,TRBD1,TRBJ1-2,.
TGCGCCAGCAGCCTCCGGAGACTAGCGGGAGGCTACAATGAGCAGTTCTTC,CASSLRRLAGGYNEQFF,TRBV4-1,TRBD2,TRBJ2-1,.
TGTGCCAGCAGCTATGACAGGGCCTACGAGCAGTACTTC,CASSYDRAYEQYF,TRBV5-4,TRBD1,TRBJ2-7,.
TGTGCCAGCAGCTCAACAGGGGGCCTGGGCGAGCAGTACTTC,CASSSTGGLGEQYF,TRBV7-9,TRBD1,TRBJ2-7,.
TGTGCCAGCAGCCAAGTGGGCCCGGGACTGCACAATGAGCAGTTCTTC,CASSQVGPGLHNEQFF,TRBV4-2,.,TRBJ2-1,once
TGTGCCAGCAGCCTCCCCCCCTACGAGCAGTACTTC,CASSLPPYEQYF,TRBV12-3/TRBV12-4,.,TRBJ2-7,.
TGCGCCAGCAGCCATGAGATCCTGGGTAGCGGGCGATCCGGGGAGCTGTTTTTT,CASSHEILGSGRSGELFF,TRBV4-1,TRBD2,TRBJ2-2,.
TGTGCCAGTAGTATTAGTTCGGTTAGGGGCCACGAGCAGTACTTC,CASSISSVRGHEQYF,TRBV19,.,TRBJ2-7,.
TGTGCCAGCAGTTTACCGGGGGCCTCACCCCTCCACTTT,CASSLPGASPLHF,TRBV28,.,TRBJ1-6,.
TGTGCCAGCAGTTTTGGGGCAGCGGACTCTGGAAACACCATATATTTT,CASSFGAADSGNTIYF,TRBV7-3,.,TRBJ1-3,.
TGTGCCAGCAGCTGGCCGGGACAGGGGGCGAAAGGCTACACCTTC,CASSWPGQGAKGYTF,TRBV7-9,TRBD1,TRBJ1-2,.
TGTGCCAGCAGCTTACTAGGATGGACTAGCGGGAGTAACCCCTACAATGAGCAGTTCTTC,CASSLLGWTSGSNPYNEQFF,TRBV4-2,TRBD2,TRBJ2-1,.
TGTGCCAGCAGCTTACTAGGGGTCGGCAATCAGCCCCAGCATTTT,CASSLLGVGNQPQHF,TRBV7-2,.,TRBJ1-5,.
TGTGCCAGCAGTTTAGTCGGGACGAATTCCTACGAGCAGTACTTC,CASSLVGTNSYEQYF,TRBV27,.,TRBJ2-7,.
TGTGCCATCAGTGAAGGGACCCTAGGGAACTATGGCTACACCTTC,CAISEGTLGNYGYTF,TRBV10-3,.,TRBJ1-2,.
TGTGCCAGCAGCCGAGGGACTAGCGCGAACACCGGGGAGCTGTTTTTT,CASSRGTSANTGELFF,TRBV3-1/TRBV3-2,TRBD2,TRBJ2-2,.
TGTGCCAGCAGCCAAGAAAGGGGCGGCTACACCTTC,CASSQERGGYTF,TRBV3-1/TRBV3-2,.,TRBJ1-2,.
TGTGCCAGCAGCCAGGCCGGGACATGGTACGGCTACACCTTC,CASSQAGTWYGYTF,TRBV3-1/TRBV3-2,.,TRBJ1-2,.
TGCGCCAGCAGCCTGAACACTATGAGCTCCTACGAGCAGTACTTC,CASSLNTMSSYEQYF,TRBV4-1,.,TRBJ2-7,.
TGTGCCAGCAGGGGTCCCTTCGCAGATACGCAGTATTTT,CASRGPFADTQYF,TRBV2,.,TRBJ2-3,once
TGTGCCAGCAGCCGGACTAGCGGGAGCTCCTACAATGAGCAGTTCTTC,CASSRTSGSSYNEQFF,TRBV7-3,TRBD2,TRBJ2-1,.
TGTGCCAGCTCACCGGGGCAAGGGGGCAGCTACGAGCAGTACTTC,CASSPGQGGSYEQYF,TRBV18,TRBD1,TRBJ2-7,.
TGTGCCAGCAGTACGGGGGTAACTTCTGGAAACACCATATATTTT,CASSTGVTSGNTIYF,TRBV6-5,.,TRBJ1-3,few
TGTGCCAGCAGTTTAGAGGGAGTCGCAGATACGCAGTATTTT,CASSLEGVADTQYF,TRBV28,.,TRBJ2-3,.
TGTGCCAGCAGTTCTCCCGGGAGGAGCTCCTACAATGAGCAGTTCTTC,CASSSPGRSSYNEQFF,TRBV6-2/TRBV6-3,TRBD2,TRBJ2-1,.